This T cell receptor (beta chain) derives from a study of cytomegalovirus exposure and HLA in healthy donors. The CDR3 is made up of 14 amino acids. Trimming at V came to 4 bases and at J to 1 base, leaving 3 bases not matched to a gene. Germline values: CDR1 LGHNA, CDR2 YSLEER. General study findings and limits: When the data were analyzed later, several of the most significant clusters appeared to be linked to common viral pathogens. What a later analysis reportedly showed was that an Asian-associated ancestry cluster had fewer N-insertions than the approximately 670-donor mean.

Details on this clone: What it binds is not known.

This PCR relied on a set of 60 Vbeta primers and 13 Jbeta primers. How the authors handled the data: As a later analysis found, there were 82 million or so unique TCR beta chains, of which roughly 11 million were shared. Libraries were prepared by immunoSEQ multiplex PCR; TCRdb keeps only in-frame clonotypes and omits some of them. V and J calls plus clone size are reproduced from that table; the DNA served to infer D and trimming. This table holds approximately 130,000 clones, around 74% found once. The gene calls are TRBV4-3 and TRBJ1-2; TRBD1 matches at 7 bases. The sequencing input was PBMCs. This receptor was obtained from a man between 25 and 39 years old in good health and CMV-seronegative. The DNA of the CDR3 is TGCGCCAGCAGCCCGGACAGGAATAACTATGGCTACACCTTC. It yields the protein CASSPDRNNYGYTF.